Included here is one TCR beta chain sequence, with context. The data were obtained in a study of blood T cell repertoires in COVID-19. Study as a whole: Sites across the United States, Italy and Spain contributed samples from acute and convalescent COVID-19. In each case, the material was cDNA or gDNA derived from T cells, B-cell-depleted T cells, or PBMCs.

In the original analysis: Reference gene primer amplification gave estimated nucleated cell counts. Clones were sequenced by immunoSEQ multiplex PCR, and TCRdb holds only the in-frame ones, with some missing. The V and J calls and clone size were taken over from that table, and D and trimming were inferred from the DNA. The sample holds 310,000 or so clones, more than 75% seen once. The CDR3 has 12 residues. V dropped 3 bases and J dropped 6; count of bases not matched to a gene: 2. The germline CDR1 and CDR2 sequences are MGHRA and YSYEKL. Material for sequencing was peripheral blood. The origin of this receptor is a woman between 45 and 60 years old with active or convalescent COVID-19. V usage is TRBV4-1 and J usage is TRBJ2-7; 7 nucleotides agree with TRBD1. The CDR3 loop reads CASSQPGGEQYF. The CDR3, as DNA: TGCGCCAGCAGCCAGCCAGGGGGCGAGCAGTACTTC.